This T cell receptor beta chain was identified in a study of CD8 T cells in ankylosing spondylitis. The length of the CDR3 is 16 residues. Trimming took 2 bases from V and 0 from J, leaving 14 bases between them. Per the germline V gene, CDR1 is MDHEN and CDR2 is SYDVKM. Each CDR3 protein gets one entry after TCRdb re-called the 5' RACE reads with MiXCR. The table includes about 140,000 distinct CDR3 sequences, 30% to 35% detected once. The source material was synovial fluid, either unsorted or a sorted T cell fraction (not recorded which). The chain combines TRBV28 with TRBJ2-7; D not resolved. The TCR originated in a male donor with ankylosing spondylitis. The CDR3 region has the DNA TGTGCCAGCAGTTTAGTATTAGGAGAGAGCTCCTACGAGCAGTACTTC. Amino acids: CASSLVLGESSYEQYF.